This entry lists 28 T cell receptor beta chains sequenced from one sample in a study of T cell responses to AZD1222 COVID-19 vaccine. Some clones are missing from TCRdb's copy, which holds only in-frame ones; the method was immunoSEQ multiplex PCR. The data show some 120,000 clones, with 85% to 90% seen just once and around 2.9% held by the top ten. The source material was peripheral blood, sampled 28 days after the second AZD1222 dose. These receptors all come from an adult who received the AZD1222 COVID-19 vaccine.

This clone was detected only once. J is TRBJ2-4 and V is TRBV19; possible D gene TRBD2, 7 bases. V lost 3 bases and J lost 3, with 12 bases in between. The germline V gene encodes CDR1 LNHDA and CDR2 SQIVND (reference sequence). The CDR3 length is 15 residues. This chain's CDR3 is CASSIGGAGKNIQYF. In DNA form, the CDR3 reads TGTGCCAGTAGTATTGGGGGGGCAGGCAAAAACATTCAGTACTTC.

This chain joins TRBV6-2 or TRBV6-3 and TRBJ1-1; weak D call: TRBD1 (5 bases). V was cut by 2 bases and J by 7 bases, with 17 bases left in between. CDR1 MNHEY and CDR2 SVGEGT come from the germline V gene. The CDR3 sequence is 15 residues long. The CDR3 protein is CASSYNGPGRSEAFF. For the CDR3, the DNA is TGTGCCAGCAGTTACAACGGACCGGGACGCAGTGAAGCTTTCTTT.

Of note for this clone: Other DNA sequences in this specimen translate into the identical CDR3. This sequence joins TRBV6-5 and TRBJ1-1, with D uncertain. V shed 7 bases and J shed 4 bases, with 7 bases lying between them. The CDR3 has 11 residues. Looked up from germline, CDR1 is MNHEY and CDR2 is SVGAGI. The CDR3 nucleotides are TGTGCCAGCACCCGGGGCACTGAAGCTTTCTTT. It encodes CASTRGTEAFF.

The chain carries TRBV18 and TRBJ2-1; TRBD2 matches 12 bases. This CDR3 comprises 18 residues. Germline loops: CDR1 KGHSH, CDR2 LQKENI. V lost 1 base and J lost 5; bases outside the gene matches: 9. The CDR3 loop reads CASSPRPWTSGENNEQFF. The CDR3 DNA follows: TGTGCCAGCTCACCACGACCATGGACTAGCGGGGAGAACAATGAGCAGTTCTTC.

As for this clone: The same CDR3 arises from other DNA sequences in this sample as well. The chain links TRBV19 to TRBJ2-7; D possibly corresponds to TRBD1 (6 bases). V was trimmed by 3 bases and J by 1 base, leaving 10 bases between them. The CDR3 totals 14 residues. The germline V gene encodes CDR1 LNHDA and CDR2 SQIVND (reference sequence). The CDR3, as DNA: TGTGCCAGTAGTATCGGTCAGGGGTCCTACGAGCAGTACTTC. This sequence encodes CASSIGQGSYEQYF.

This sequence joins TRBV5-1 and TRBJ2-3; perhaps TRBD1 as D (5 bases). The length of the CDR3 is 15 residues. The V gene's germline CDR1 is SGHRS and CDR2 YFSETQ. With 5 bases removed from V and 3 bases from J, the gap between germline ends came to 16 bases. The CDR3 nucleotides are TGCGCCAGCAGGGTCGGACAACTGATTACAGATACGCAGTATTTT. This sequence encodes CASRVGQLITDTQYF.

The chain employs TRBV4-3 and TRBJ2-7; 8 bases fit TRBD1. This CDR3 comprises 15 residues. J lost 2 bases, V lost 5 bases, and 8 bases had no gene match. The germline gives CDR1 LGHNA, CDR2 YSLEER. In DNA, the CDR3 is TGCGCCAGCAGCGACCGGACAGGGCCGCCCTACGAGCAGTACTTC. This gives the protein CASSDRTGPPYEQYF.

The chain couples TRBV27 to TRBJ2-3; D is ambiguous. V lost 6 bases and J 0 bases, leaving 7 bases between the germline ends. The CDR3 has 13 residues. Germline-derived CDR1 and CDR2 are MNHEY and SMNVEV (reference sequence). The CDR3 reads CASSRPSTDTQYF. In nucleotides, the CDR3 is TGTGCCAGCAGCCGTCCTAGCACAGATACGCAGTATTTT.

The chain combines TRBV5-1 with TRBJ1-1; 9 bases line up with TRBD1. The CDR3 length is 15 residues. J lost 5 bases, V lost 0 bases, and 5 bases had no gene match. Per the germline V gene, CDR1 is SGHRS and CDR2 is YFSETQ. The CDR3 DNA is TGCGCCAGCAGCTTGGGGGACAGGGCGAGGACTGAAGCTTTCTTT. Protein product: CASSLGDRARTEAFF.

The chain joins TRBV6-5 to TRBJ1-2; D is perhaps TRBD1 (6 bases). V dropped 2 bases and J dropped 8 bases, with 18 bases sitting between them. Germline V gene sequence: CDR1 MNHEY, CDR2 SVGAGI. There are 15 residues in the CDR3. Here the CDR3 DNA reads TGTGCCAGCAGTTACAGAAATACAGGGTTGGAGGGCTACACCTTC. This translates into CASSYRNTGLEGYTF.

This chain uses TRBV2 with TRBJ1-5, with 7 nucleotides matching TRBD1. V was pared by 6 bases and J by 0 bases, with 5 bases of the junction left unmatched. The CDR3 totals 15 residues. CDR1 is SNHLY and CDR2 is FYNNEI in the germline V gene. CDR3 sequence: CASRRDSHSNQPQHF. The CDR3 region has the DNA TGTGCCAGCAGGAGGGACAGTCATAGCAATCAGCCCCAGCATTTT.

This chain joins TRBV5-1 and TRBJ2-7, with D uncertain. Germline CDR1 and CDR2: SGHRS and YFSETQ. The CDR3 extends over 15 amino acids. Trimming removed 4 bases from V and 4 bases from J, with 18 bases in between. The CDR3 here is CASSLYPDGNYEQYF. Written as DNA, the CDR3 is TGCGCCAGCAGCCTGTACCCAGACGGTAATTACGAGCAGTACTTC.

This chain uses TRBV18 with TRBJ1-5, with TRBD1 matching 9 bases. Germline assignment: CDR1 KGHSH and CDR2 LQKENI. The V and J ends lost 6 bases and 7 bases, in that order; junction bases with no gene match: 7. The CDR3 runs to 14 residues. CDR3 bases: TGTGCCAGCTCGGCGGACAGGGGAGTCCAGCCCCAGCATTTT. Translated, it gives CASSADRGVQPQHF.

J is TRBJ1-5 and V is TRBV28; a possible D gene is TRBD1 (5 bases). Germline V lookup: CDR1 MDHEN, CDR2 SYDVKM. V shed 3 bases and J shed 0 bases, with 9 bases lying between them. There are 15 residues in the CDR3. The CDR3 DNA is TGTGCCAGCAGTTTCAGGGTGGGTAGCAATCAGCCCCAGCATTTT. It specifies CASSFRVGSNQPQHF.

The chain uses TRBV30 and TRBJ1-5, with D perhaps TRBD1 (5 bases). The germline CDR1 and CDR2 sequences are GTSNPN and SVGIG (reference sequence). The CDR3 is 13 amino acids. The V gene lost 2 bases and the J gene lost 7 bases, with 12 bases spanning the gap. This CDR3 reads CAWSLEGAQPQHF. CDR3 bases: TGTGCCTGGAGTCTTGAAGGGGCGCAGCCCCAGCATTTT.

The chain is built from TRBV9 and TRBJ2-3, with D perhaps given as TRBD1 or TRBD2 (5 bases each). The germline CDR1 and CDR2 sequences are SGDLS and YYNGEE. The CDR3 length is 19 residues. V lost 3 bases, J lost 6 bases, and 29 bases lay in between. The CDR3 spells CASSADITGTVDDPDTQYF. CDR3 DNA sequence: TGTGCCAGCAGCGCCGACATTACCGGGACCGTCGACGACCCCGATACGCAGTATTTT.

The rearrangement joins TRBV10-1 to TRBJ2-5, with TRBD2 as a possible D gene (7 bases). Germline CDR1 WNHNN, CDR2 SYGVQD (reference sequence). The CDR3 is 13 amino acids. The CDR3 region has the DNA TGCGGTGCGCAAAGGGGGGGTCCCAAGACCCAGTACTTC. This gives the protein CGAQRGGPKTQYF.

The chain recombines TRBV11-2 with TRBJ1-2; 9 positions agree with TRBD1. Germline CDR1 is SGHAT and CDR2 is FQNNGV. The CDR3 extends over 15 amino acids. J was trimmed by 0 bases and V by 9 bases; bases with no gene match: 8. CDR3 sequence: CARYGQGTTNYGYTF. The CDR3 region has the DNA TGTGCCAGGTACGGACAGGGGACCACTAACTATGGCTACACCTTC.

The rearrangement uses TRBV7-2 and TRBJ2-7; tentatively, D is TRBD1 or TRBD2 (5 bases each). The germline V and J ends were trimmed by 3 bases and 3 bases, with 15 bases remaining between them. Germline V gene data show CDR1 as SGHTA and CDR2 as FQGNSA. The CDR3 loop spans 15 amino acids. The CDR3 DNA sequence: TGTGCCAGCAGCTTGGGGACCTCGCCCGGCTACGAGCAGTACTTC. Its protein product is CASSLGTSPGYEQYF.

Only a few counts were recorded for this clone. The gene calls are TRBV11-2 and TRBJ1-1; no reliable D call. The CDR3 totals 15 residues. Trimming left V 1 base short and J 5 bases short, with 14 bases between. The germline V gene encodes CDR1 SGHAT and CDR2 FQNNGV. This CDR3 reads CASSLGFYTGTEAFF. Written as DNA, the CDR3 is TGTGCCAGCAGCTTAGGTTTTTATACGGGAACTGAAGCTTTCTTT.

V and J are TRBV19 and TRBJ2-7; D uncertain. The germline gives CDR1 LNHDA, CDR2 SQIVND (reference sequence). V gave up 3 bases and J gave up 1 base, with 13 bases separating them. This CDR3 region has 15 residues. CDR3 in amino acids: CASSMMAGNSYEQYF. CDR3 nucleotides: TGTGCCAGTAGTATGATGGCAGGCAATTCCTACGAGCAGTACTTC.

The chain recombines TRBV28 with TRBJ1-1, with D possibly TRBD1 on 5 matching bases. Trimming cost V 5 bases and J 1 base, with 20 bases left between them. Germline V gene lookup returns CDR1 MDHEN and CDR2 SYDVKM. The CDR3 is 17 residues long. DNA for the CDR3: TGTGCCAGCAGTGCTTATCCGCAGGGACGGGAGAACACTGAAGCTTTCTTT. This codes for CASSAYPQGRENTEAFF. The variable domain in full, with the rest retrieved from reference TRBV28 and TRBJ1-1, is DVKVTQSSRYLVKRTGEKVFLECVQDMDHENMFWYRQDPGLGLRLIYFSYDVKMKEKGDIPEGYSVSREKKERFSLILESASTNQTSMYLCASSAYPQGRENTEAFFGQGTRLTVV.

The chain carries TRBV6-5 and TRBJ1-1, with D uncertain. The CDR3 is 15 residues long. Germline assignment: CDR1 MNHEY and CDR2 SVGAGI. V was pared by 7 bases and J by 0 bases, with 15 bases between. The CDR3 DNA follows: TGTGCCAGCATAAGGCTAAGGTATATGAACACTGAAGCTTTCTTT. Translation: CASIRLRYMNTEAFF.

The chain joins TRBV2 to TRBJ2-7, with D perhaps matching TRBD1 or TRBD2 (5 bases each). CDR3 length: 15 residues. Germline V lookup: CDR1 SNHLY, CDR2 FYNNEI. V shed 4 bases and J shed 4 bases, with 17 bases lying between them. In nucleotides, the CDR3 is TGTGCCAGCAGTGCTCGAGAGGGGTCGATTTACGAGCAGTACTTC. This codes for CASSAREGSIYEQYF.

V is TRBV27 and J is TRBJ2-1; 10 nucleotides line up with TRBD1. V was clipped by 3 bases and J by 4 bases; unmatched bases: 9. CDR3 size: 17 residues. Per germline, CDR1 MNHEY and CDR2 SMNVEV (reference sequence). CDR3 sequence: CASSFRPGQGRYNEQFF. CDR3 bases: TGTGCCAGCAGTTTCCGCCCGGGACAGGGGCGTTACAATGAGCAGTTCTTC.

The chain combines TRBV20-1 with TRBJ2-7; D possibly corresponds to TRBD2 (5 bases). CDR1 is DFQATT and CDR2 is SNEGSKA in the germline V gene (reference sequence). The CDR3 consists of 11 residues. The germline V and J ends were trimmed by 3 bases and 2 bases, with 5 bases remaining between them. Here the CDR3 reads CSASGTYEQYF. The CDR3 region has the DNA TGCAGTGCTAGCGGGACCTACGAGCAGTACTTC.

V and J are TRBV4-1 and TRBJ1-2, with D unresolved. The ends were cut back, 2 bases at V and 2 bases at J, with 6 bases in the middle. The CDR3 runs to 13 residues. Germline V gives CDR1 MGHRA, CDR2 YSYEKL. Written as DNA, the CDR3 is TGCGCCAGCAGCCAATTAGAAAACTATGGCTACACCTTC. This codes for CASSQLENYGYTF.

The chain carries TRBV4-1 and TRBJ1-5, with D uncertain. V lost 0 bases, J lost 5 bases, and 11 bases lay in between. Germline V gives CDR1 MGHRA, CDR2 YSYEKL. The CDR3 consists of 15 residues. The CDR3 here is CASSQDRAGDQPQHF. The CDR3, as DNA: TGCGCCAGCAGCCAAGATAGGGCAGGTGATCAGCCCCAGCATTTT.